The clone carrying this T cell receptor beta chain was counted at least ten times. Antigen: not known. 5'RACE with 10-nucleotide random UMIs produced the cDNA. TCRdb recomputed calls from the 5' RACE reads with MiXCR, one row per CDR3 protein. The sample lists fewer than 35,000 distinct CDR3 sequences, around 4.5% occurring once. 2 million unsorted PBMCs were stored in RNAlater at -80 °C before RNA extraction. The data stem from a study of neurological immune-mediated disorders. The V gene's germline CDR1 is LNHNV and CDR2 YYDKDF (reference sequence). The CDR3 runs 17 residues. With 3 bases clipped from V and 0 bases from J, the junction kept 7 bases outside the gene matches. Notes on the study in general: Whereas HTLV-1-associated myelopathy showed the most TCR clonal expansion, multiple sclerosis showed the least, with levels below those of healthy controls. No CDR3 amino acid sequences were shared by expanded clones across subjects, suggesting private repertoires in all groups.

Sequencing was performed on PBMCs. This sequence originates from a man between 18 and 29 years old in good health. The chain uses TRBV15 and TRBJ2-2; 7 bases match TRBD1. The DNA of the CDR3 is TGTGCCACCAGCAGGCTAAAGGGACAGCCGAACACCGGGGAGCTGTTTTTT. Its translation: CATSRLKGQPNTGELFF.